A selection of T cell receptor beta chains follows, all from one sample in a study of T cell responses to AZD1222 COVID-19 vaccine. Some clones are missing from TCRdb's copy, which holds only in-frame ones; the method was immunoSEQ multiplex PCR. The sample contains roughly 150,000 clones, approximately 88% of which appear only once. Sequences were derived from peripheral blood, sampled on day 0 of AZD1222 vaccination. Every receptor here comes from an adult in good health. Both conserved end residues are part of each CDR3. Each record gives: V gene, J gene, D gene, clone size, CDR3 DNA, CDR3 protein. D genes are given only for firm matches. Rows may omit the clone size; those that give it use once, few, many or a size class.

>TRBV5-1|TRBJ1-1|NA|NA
TGCGCCAGCAGCTTGACCAGAGGGATTTCTGAAGCTTTCTTT
CASSLTRGISEAFF
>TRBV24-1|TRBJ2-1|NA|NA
TGTGCCACCAGTGATCCCGGGGCTCCTTTCAATGAGCAGTTCTTC
CATSDPGAPFNEQFF
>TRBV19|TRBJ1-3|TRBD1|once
TGTGCCAGTAGCACAGGGGTCCCAGGCTCTGGAAACACCATATATTTT
CASSTGVPGSGNTIYF
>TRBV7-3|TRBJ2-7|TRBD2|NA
TGTGCCAGCAGCTTAGTAAGCGGGAGTGGATCCGAGCAGTACTTC
CASSLVSGSGSEQYF
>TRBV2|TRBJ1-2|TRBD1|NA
TGTGCCAGCAGGGAACAGGGGGCGGATGGCTACACCTTC
CASREQGADGYTF
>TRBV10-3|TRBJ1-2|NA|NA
TGTGCCATCAGTGAGTCTAGTTCACGGCGCCTTAGGGATGGCTACACCTTC
CAISESSSRRLRDGYTF
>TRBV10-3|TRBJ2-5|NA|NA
TGTGCCATCAGTGAGTCAGGGGGGGGCCAAGAGACCCAGTACTTC
CAISESGGGQETQYF
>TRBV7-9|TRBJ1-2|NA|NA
TGTGCCAGCAGCATCGGACTGCCCAGGCCCCTCTATGGCTACACCTTC
CASSIGLPRPLYGYTF
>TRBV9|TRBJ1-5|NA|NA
TGTGCCAGCGGCTCTGCGGGGCAGCATCAGCCCCAGCATTTT
CASGSAGQHQPQHF
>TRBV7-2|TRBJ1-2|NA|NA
TGTGCCAGCAGCTTAGAGGCCAACGGGAGAAGCGATGGCTACACCTTC
CASSLEANGRSDGYTF
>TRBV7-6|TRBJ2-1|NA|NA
TGTGCCAGCAGCTTCAACAGGGACAATGAGCAGTTCTTC
CASSFNRDNEQFF
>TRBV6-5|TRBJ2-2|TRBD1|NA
TGTGCCAGCAGGACAGGGGAGGTGGGCACCGGGGAGCTGTTTTTT
CASRTGEVGTGELFF
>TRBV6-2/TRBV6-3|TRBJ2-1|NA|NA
TGTGCCAGCAGTTACGGTAACATCCCAACCAACAATGAGCAGTTCTTC
CASSYGNIPTNNEQFF
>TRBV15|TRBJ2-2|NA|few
TGTGCCACCAGCAGCACTACAAGGAATACCGGGGAGCTGTTTTTT
CATSSTTRNTGELFF
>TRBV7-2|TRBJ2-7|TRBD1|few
TGTGCCAGCAGCCCGACTCCGGGACAGGCCACGCCGTCCTATTTC
CASSPTPGQATPSYF
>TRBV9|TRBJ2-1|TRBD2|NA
TGTGCCAGCAGCGTAGGCCTAGCGGGAGGGTACAATGAGCAGTTCTTC
CASSVGLAGGYNEQFF
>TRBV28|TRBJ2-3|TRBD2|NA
TGTGCCAGCAGTTTATCTAGCGGGAGTGTCGTAGATACGCAGTATTTT
CASSLSSGSVVDTQYF
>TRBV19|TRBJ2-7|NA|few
TGTGCCAGTACGACTCGGACGGGAAATTACGAGCAGTACTTC
CASTTRTGNYEQYF
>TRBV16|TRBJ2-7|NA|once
TGTGCCAGCCGGCTCCGGGGCTCCCCCTACGAGCAGTACTTC
CASRLRGSPYEQYF
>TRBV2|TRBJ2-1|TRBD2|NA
TGTGCCAGCAGTGAAGGACTAGCGGGAGGCTACTACAATGAGCAGTTCTTC
CASSEGLAGGYYNEQFF
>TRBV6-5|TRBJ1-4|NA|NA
TGTGCCAGCAGAGCAGGGACAACTAATGAAAAACTGTTTTTT
CASRAGTTNEKLFF
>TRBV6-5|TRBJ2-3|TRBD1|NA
TGTGCCAGCAGTTCGGACAGGAGTGTTGATACGCAGTATTTT
CASSSDRSVDTQYF
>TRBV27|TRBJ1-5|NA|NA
TGTGCCAGCAGCCGCCGGAGGCCGAAAAATACAGCAGGGGATAGCAATCAGCCCCAGCATTTT
CASSRRRPKNTAGDSNQPQHF
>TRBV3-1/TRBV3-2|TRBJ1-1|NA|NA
TGTGCCAGCAGCCAAAGCCCGAACACTGAAGCTTTCTTT
CASSQSPNTEAFF
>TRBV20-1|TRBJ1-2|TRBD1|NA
TGCAGTGCTAGTACAGGGGTCTATGGCTACACCTTC
CSASTGVYGYTF
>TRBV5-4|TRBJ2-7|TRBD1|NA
TGTGCCAGCAGCGGGGGACAGGGTTTGAACTCCTACGAGCAGTACTTC
CASSGGQGLNSYEQYF
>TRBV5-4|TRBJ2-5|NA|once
TGTGCCAGCAGCGCCGACAGGTCCGAGGAGACCCAGTACTTC
CASSADRSEETQYF
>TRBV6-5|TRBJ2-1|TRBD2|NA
TGTGCCAGCAGGTCCGGGACTAGCCAGTTCTTC
CASRSGTSQFF
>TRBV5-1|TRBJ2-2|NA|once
TGCGCCAGCAGTTCTCAGGGAATTGCCGGGGAGCTGTTTTTT
CASSSQGIAGELFF
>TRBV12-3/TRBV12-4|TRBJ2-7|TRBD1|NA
TGTGCCAGCAGTTACGGGACAGGCGGCGAGCAGTACTTC
CASSYGTGGEQYF
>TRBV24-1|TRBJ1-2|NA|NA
TGTGCCACCTTAAGGGTGAGGCGGAACCTCTATGGCTACACCTTC
CATLRVRRNLYGYTF
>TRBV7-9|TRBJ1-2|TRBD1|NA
TGTGCCAGCAACTTTGGGACAGGGGAGGGAGGCTACACCTTC
CASNFGTGEGGYTF
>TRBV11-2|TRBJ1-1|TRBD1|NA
TGTGCCAGCAGCTCTAGGCCACAGGGGGCGTACACTGAAGCTTTCTTT
CASSSRPQGAYTEAFF
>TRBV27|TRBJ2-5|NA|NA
TGTGCCAGCAGTTTATCGACGGGGTCGGAGACCCAGTACTTC
CASSLSTGSETQYF
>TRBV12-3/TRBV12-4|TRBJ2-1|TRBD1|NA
TGTGCCAGCAGTGCCACCGGGACAGTACAGTTCTTC
CASSATGTVQFF
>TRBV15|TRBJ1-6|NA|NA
TGTGCCACCAGCAGAGATCAAATCGGCTCCTATAATTCACCCCTCCACTTT
CATSRDQIGSYNSPLHF
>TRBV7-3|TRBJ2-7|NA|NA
TGTGCCAGCAGCTTAACGGGGGACTCCTACGAGCAGTACTTC
CASSLTGDSYEQYF
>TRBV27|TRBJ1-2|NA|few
TGTGCCAGCAAACTAACAGGGAACTATGGCTACACCTTC
CASKLTGNYGYTF
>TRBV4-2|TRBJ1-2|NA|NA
TGTGCCAGCAGCCAAGGCCCCCTCGGGCCCTACGGCTACACCTTC
CASSQGPLGPYGYTF
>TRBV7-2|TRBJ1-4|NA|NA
TGTGCCAGCAGCTTAGACAGGGCTGAAAAACTGTTTTTT
CASSLDRAEKLFF
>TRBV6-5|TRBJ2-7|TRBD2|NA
TGTGCCAGCAGTTTTGCGGGAGGGCCGGGGGAGCAGTACTTC
CASSFAGGPGEQYF
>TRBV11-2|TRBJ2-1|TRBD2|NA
TGTGCCAGCAGCTTAGTAGCACTAGCGGGAGGGAGGAATGAGCAGTTCTTC
CASSLVALAGGRNEQFF
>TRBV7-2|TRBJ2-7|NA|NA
TGTGCCAGCAGCTTAGATGGGGACTCCACCTACGAGCAGTACTTC
CASSLDGDSTYEQYF
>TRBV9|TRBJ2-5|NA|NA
TGTGCCAGCGGACCGGGTCGCGGGGGCGCGGAGACCCAGTACTTC
CASGPGRGGAETQYF
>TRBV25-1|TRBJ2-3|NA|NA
TGTGCCAGCAAGGCACTAGCCCCAGATACGCAGTATTTT
CASKALAPDTQYF
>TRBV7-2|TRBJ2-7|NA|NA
TGTGCCAGCAGCTTAGGGAGGGACTACGAGCAGTACTTC
CASSLGRDYEQYF
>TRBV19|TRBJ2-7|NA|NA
TGTGCCAGTAGTAGGGCTTCAACCTACGAGCAGTACTTC
CASSRASTYEQYF
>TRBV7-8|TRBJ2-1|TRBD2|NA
TGTGCCAGCAGCTTAACCGGGGGACTAGCGGGCTACAATGAGCAGTTCTTC
CASSLTGGLAGYNEQFF
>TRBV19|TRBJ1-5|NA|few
TGTGCCAGTAGTCAGCTTAGCAATCAGCCCCAGCATTTT
CASSQLSNQPQHF